This T cell receptor beta chain was recovered during a study of identical twins. Study results and caveats: Models underpredicted monozygotic twin sharing of out-of-frame TCR alpha. Out-of-frame alpha sequences common to twins were enriched for low generation probability.

Per the germline V gene, CDR1 is MNHEY and CDR2 is SMNVEV (reference sequence). V lost 5 bases to trimming and J lost 8 bases, with 24 bases between them. CDR3 length equals 17 residues. A remark on this clonotype: Its antigen is unidentified.

TCRdb re-derived calls from the 5' RACE reads in MiXCR, one entry per CDR3 protein. The sample consists of fewer than 650,000 distinct CDR3 sequences, over 8.5% of them appearing once. The same data also went into a second study, on yellow fever vaccine responses in identical twins.

The V call is TRBV27, the J call TRBJ1-4; D might be TRBD1 (6 bases). This sequence originates from a woman aged 18 to 35 in good health. Sample: PBMCs. The CDR3 reads CASSSILGGQSREKLFF. The CDR3 coding sequence is TGTGCCAGCAGTAGCATCCTGGGGGGCCAGTCGCGAGAAAAACTGTTTTTT.